These 25 T cell receptor beta chains were all obtained from the same sample, sequenced in a study of identical twins. TCRdb re-analysed the 5' RACE reads in MiXCR, keeping a single row per CDR3 protein. The table shows about 530,000 distinct CDR3 sequences, with about a fifth occurring only once. In addition, the sample was reused for a study of yellow fever vaccine responses in identical twins.

Sample: CD4+ T cells sorted from blood. These receptors were obtained from a woman under 30 in good health.

This clonotype was detected a few times. The chain links TRBV11-1 to TRBJ2-1; D is possibly TRBD2 (5 bases). The germline V gene encodes CDR1 SGHAT and CDR2 FQDESV (reference sequence). There are 18 residues in the CDR3. Trimming removed 2 bases at V and 2 bases at J, with 19 bases between. The CDR3 reads CASSLFRISVFAYNEQFF. CDR3 coding DNA: TGTGCCAGCAGCTTATTTCGGATTAGCGTTTTTGCCTACAATGAGCAGTTCTTC.

This clonotype was detected a few times. This rearrangement joins TRBV11-3 to TRBJ1-1; D is uncertain. From germline, CDR1 is SGHNT and CDR2 YENEEA. V was pared by 5 bases and J by 7 bases, with 14 bases between. The CDR3 totals 13 residues. The CDR3 spells CASSPTYEYEAFF. The DNA for the CDR3 is TGTGCCAGCAGCCCCACTTATGAGTATGAAGCTTTCTTT. Combining the CDR3 with reference TRBV11-3 and TRBJ1-1 gives the whole variable domain EAGVVQSPRYKIIEKKQPVAFWCNPISGHNTLYWYLQNLGQGPELLIRYENEEAVDDSQLPKDRFSAERLKGVDSTLKIQPAELGDSAVYLCASSPTYEYEAFFGQGTRLTVV.

This clonotype was recorded a few times. V is TRBV6-1 and J is TRBJ1-2; 10 nucleotides line up with TRBD1. The CDR3 is made up of 16 amino acids. Looked up from germline, CDR1 is MNHNS and CDR2 is SASEGT. The V segment lost 6 bases and the J segment 5 bases; nucleotides outside the gene matches: 12. This chain's CDR3 is CASSPTGGPGGYGYTF. The CDR3 DNA reads as TGTGCCAGCAGCCCGACAGGGGGCCCGGGGGGGTATGGCTACACCTTC.

The chain couples TRBV5-1 to TRBJ2-5; 11 nucleotides agree with TRBD2. V lost 5 bases to trimming and J lost 1 base; unmatched junction nucleotides: 10. The CDR3 is 17 residues long. CDR1 is SGHRS, CDR2 YFSETQ, per germline. This chain's CDR3 is CASRPLGLAVTQETQYF. Written as DNA, the CDR3 is TGCGCCAGCAGGCCCCTGGGACTAGCGGTAACCCAAGAGACCCAGTACTTC. Combining the CDR3 with reference TRBV5-1 and TRBJ2-5 gives the whole variable domain KAGVTQTPRYLIKTRGQQVTLSCSPISGHRSVSWYQQTPGQGLQFLFEYFSETQRNKGNFPGRFSGRQFSNSRSEMNVSTLELGDSALYLCASRPLGLAVTQETQYFGPGTRLLVL.

The rearrangement uses TRBV20-1 and TRBJ2-3; D may be TRBD2 (7 bases). V dropped 4 bases and J dropped 5 bases, with 16 bases sitting between them. Germline V lookup: CDR1 DFQATT, CDR2 SNEGSKA (reference sequence). The CDR3 contains 14 residues. The CDR3 loop reads CSANKGGLRDTQYF. CDR3 nucleotides: TGCAGTGCTAATAAGGGGGGGCTTAGAGATACGCAGTATTTT.

This clonotype has just a few counts. V usage is TRBV28 and J usage is TRBJ2-7, with D hard to call. Germline-derived CDR1 and CDR2 are MDHEN and SYDVKM. CDR3 length equals 14 residues. V lost 6 bases to trimming and J lost 2 bases, with 14 bases between them. The CDR3, as DNA: TGTGCCAGCAGCCATCGACGGCCTCCCTACGAGCAGTACGTC. Its protein is CASSHRRPPYEQYV.

This chain uses TRBV7-9 with TRBJ2-7; TRBD2 might be the D (5 bases). The CDR3 length is 14 residues. CDR1 and CDR2 from the germline V gene are SEHNR and FQNEAQ (reference sequence). Trimming cost V 2 bases and J 3 bases, with 11 bases left between them. This CDR3 is CASSLFEGVYEQYF. CDR3 bases: TGTGCCAGCAGCTTATTCGAGGGTGTCTACGAGCAGTACTTC.

This clonotype was observed a few times. The chain employs TRBV29-1 and TRBJ2-7, with 8 bases aligning to TRBD1. The CDR3 length is 13 residues. V lost 8 bases, J lost 1 base, and 7 bases stayed unmatched. From germline, CDR1 is SQVTM and CDR2 ANQGSEA. CDR3 nucleotide sequence: TGCAGCACTCGACAGGGGTCATCCTACGAGCAGTACTTC. Translation: CSTRQGSSYEQYF.

A few counts support this clonotype. The V call is TRBV29-1, the J call TRBJ1-2; TRBD1 matches 9 bases. The germline CDR1 and CDR2 sequences are SQVTM and ANQGSEA. The CDR3 is made up of 13 amino acids. J was trimmed by 4 bases and V by 7 bases; bases with no gene match: 7. The CDR3 protein is CSAGTGSGYGYTF. The CDR3 DNA sequence: TGCAGCGCCGGGACAGGGAGTGGCTATGGCTACACCTTC.

The rearrangement links TRBV7-9 to TRBJ2-6, with a tentative D call TRBD2 (5 bases). Germline V gene sequence: CDR1 SEHNR, CDR2 FQNEAQ (reference sequence). The CDR3 consists of 16 residues. The ends were cut back, 5 bases at V and 0 bases at J, with 11 bases in the middle. The CDR3 DNA reads TGTGCCAGCAGCCTCGGGAAAAGCTCTGGGGCCAACGTCCTGACTTTC. Amino acids: CASSLGKSSGANVLTF.

This clonotype was counted a few times. The rearrangement uses TRBV11-2 and TRBJ2-3; 10 bases are a match to TRBD2. CDR3 length: 18 amino acids. CDR1 SGHAT and CDR2 FQNNGV come from the germline V gene. V shed 5 bases, J shed 2 bases, and the junction held 13 bases outside the gene matches. The chain's CDR3 is CASSRGEAAGGNTDTQYF. The CDR3 nucleotides are TGTGCCAGCAGCCGCGGTGAGGCAGCGGGAGGGAACACAGATACGCAGTATTTT.

This clonotype was picked up a small number of times. The rearrangement links TRBV20-1 to TRBJ2-1, with D tentatively TRBD1 (6 bases). The CDR3 spans 13 residues. Between the trimmed V and J ends, which lost 6 bases and 3 bases, there was a span of 12 bases. Germline assignment: CDR1 DFQATT and CDR2 SNEGSKA (reference sequence). CDR3 loop: CSARTDRYNEQFF. The DNA of the CDR3 is TGCAGTGCGAGGACAGACCGCTACAATGAGCAGTTCTTC.

This clonotype was counted once. The V call is TRBV2, the J call TRBJ1-4; TRBD1 aligns across 9 bases. There are 14 residues in the CDR3. J lost 7 bases, V lost 10 bases, and 10 bases had no gene match. Germline V gene lookup returns CDR1 SNHLY and CDR2 FYNNEI. The CDR3 sequence is CATSTGQGGEKLFF. The CDR3 DNA reads TGTGCCACCTCAACGGGACAGGGTGGTGAAAAACTGTTTTTT. The variable domain in full, completed from reference TRBV2 and TRBJ1-4, reads EPEVTQTPSHQVTQMGQEVILRCVPISNHLYFYWYRQILGQKVEFLVSFYNNEISEKSEIFDDQFSVERPDGSNFTLKIRSTKLEDSAMYFCATSTGQGGEKLFFGSGTQLSVL.

A few counts support this clonotype. The V and J genes are TRBV7-8 and TRBJ1-1; weak D call: TRBD1 (5 bases). This CDR3 has 14 amino acids. Per germline, CDR1 SGHVS and CDR2 FQNEAQ. V lost 8 bases, J lost 6 bases, and 19 bases lay in between. Here the CDR3 DNA reads TGTGCCAGCGCTCCCGAGGGGTTTGAGGCTGAAGCTTTCTTT. Its protein product is CASAPEGFEAEAFF.

The chain recombines TRBV12-3 or TRBV12-4 with TRBJ2-2; D is ambiguous. V lost 6 bases to trimming and J lost 6 bases, with 14 bases between them. The CDR3 is 14 amino acids. In DNA, the CDR3 is TGTGCCAGCAGCCCCCAGGTGATCCCCGGGGAGCTGTTTTTT. It encodes CASSPQVIPGELFF.

This clonotype was seen only once. V usage is TRBV12-3 or TRBV12-4 and J usage is TRBJ2-7, with no clear D. CDR3 length equals 14 residues. Deletions cut 4 bases from V and 0 bases from J, with 10 bases between. CDR3 nucleotides: TGTGCCAGCAGTTGCATAATAACCTCCTACGAGCAGTACGTC. Its translation is CASSCIITSYEQYV.

V gene TRBV28 combines with J gene TRBJ2-1; 8 bases are a match to TRBD1. V dropped 7 bases and J dropped 0; count of bases not matched to a gene: 5. This CDR3 comprises 15 residues. Germline lookup yields CDR1 MDHEN and CDR2 SYDVKM. CDR3 sequence: CASKRTGSSYNEQFF. The CDR3 DNA reads as TGTGCCAGCAAACGGACAGGGAGCTCCTACAATGAGCAGTTCTTC.

This clonotype was detected a few times. The CDR3 sequence: CASGLVRTEAFF. The CDR3 DNA reads TGCGCCAGCGGGTTGGTGAGAACTGAAGCTTTCTTT. V usage is TRBV5-1 and J usage is TRBJ1-1; D is uncertain. The CDR3 length is 12 residues. Germline-derived CDR1 and CDR2 are SGHRS and YFSETQ. Trimming removed 7 bases at V and 5 bases at J, with 12 bases between. Supplemented by reference TRBV5-1 and TRBJ1-1, the full variable domain reads KAGVTQTPRYLIKTRGQQVTLSCSPISGHRSVSWYQQTPGQGLQFLFEYFSETQRNKGNFPGRFSGRQFSNSRSEMNVSTLELGDSALYLCASGLVRTEAFFGQGTRLTVV.

The chain is built from TRBV7-9 and TRBJ2-7; 9 nucleotides line up with TRBD1. Looked up from germline, CDR1 is SEHNR and CDR2 is FQNEAQ (reference sequence). After removal of 5 bases from V and 0 bases from J, the junction contained 11 bases not matched to a gene. The CDR3 runs to 17 residues. The CDR3 spells CASSPEVPGQGSYEQYF. In nucleotides, the CDR3 is TGTGCCAGCAGCCCAGAGGTACCGGGACAGGGCTCCTACGAGCAGTACTTC.

The V gene is TRBV3-1, the J gene TRBJ2-7; D may be TRBD2 (6 bases). CDR1 is LGHDT and CDR2 is YNNKEL in the germline V gene (reference sequence). The CDR3 spans 16 residues. Trimming shortened V by 1 base and J by 3 bases, and 16 bases separated the two germline ends. The CDR3 nucleotides read TGTGCCAGCAGCCAAGTGGACGGGAGTAAGAGCTACGAGCAGTACTTC. Amino acids: CASSQVDGSKSYEQYF.

This clonotype was observed a few times. The V and J genes are TRBV21-1 and TRBJ2-2; the table names TRBD1, a call not compared with the DNA. TRBV21-1 is listed as a pseudogene. The CDR3 runs 15 residues. The CDR3 region is CASIVAVGVAGELFF. The CDR3 bases are TGTGCCAGCATTGTAGCTGTGGGGGTAGCCGGGGAGCTGTTTTTT.

The CDR3 reads CASSFTSVGLLGSYNEQFF. The CDR3 nucleotides are TGTGCCAGCAGCTTCACTAGCGTGGGGCTCTTGGGCTCCTACAATGAGCAGTTCTTC. The chain recombines TRBV11-2 with TRBJ2-1, with 7 bases that match TRBD2. With V trimmed by 3 bases and J by 0 bases, 14 bases remained unmatched. CDR3 length equals 19 residues. Germline CDR1 reads SGHAT; CDR2 reads FQNNGV.

On this clonotype itself: At one boundary the junction diverges from the germline segment, which might be a read error. CDR3 nucleotides: TGTGCCAGCTCACCACGCGAGGGACGGCCAATTTTT. Amino acid sequence: CASSPREGRPIF. The chain has TRBV18 and TRBJ1-4, with a possible D match to TRBD1 (5 bases). Germline V lookup: CDR1 KGHSH, CDR2 LQKENI. This CDR3 comprises 12 residues.

This clonotype was observed a few times. This rearrangement joins TRBV28 to TRBJ2-1; 9 bases line up with TRBD2. Germline V gene lookup returns CDR1 MDHEN and CDR2 SYDVKM. The J segment lost 0 bases and the V segment lost 3 bases, leaving 3 bases of the junction unmatched. This CDR3 spans 16 amino acids. CDR3 bases: TGTGCCAGCAGTTTCCATAGCGGGGGCTCCTACAATGAGCAGTTCTTC. As protein: CASSFHSGGSYNEQFF.

This clonotype was picked up a small number of times. The rearrangement uses TRBV5-1 and TRBJ2-3; 8 bases agree with TRBD2. Germline assignment: CDR1 SGHRS and CDR2 YFSETQ. This CDR3 is built from 15 residues. V lost 5 bases and J lost 0; bases outside the gene matches: 5. This chain's CDR3 is CASRQLAVSTDTQYF. CDR3 DNA: TGCGCCAGCAGACAACTAGCGGTTAGCACAGATACGCAGTATTTT. The full variable domain, with the rest looked up from reference TRBV5-1 and TRBJ2-3, is KAGVTQTPRYLIKTRGQQVTLSCSPISGHRSVSWYQQTPGQGLQFLFEYFSETQRNKGNFPGRFSGRQFSNSRSEMNVSTLELGDSALYLCASRQLAVSTDTQYFGPGTRLTVL.